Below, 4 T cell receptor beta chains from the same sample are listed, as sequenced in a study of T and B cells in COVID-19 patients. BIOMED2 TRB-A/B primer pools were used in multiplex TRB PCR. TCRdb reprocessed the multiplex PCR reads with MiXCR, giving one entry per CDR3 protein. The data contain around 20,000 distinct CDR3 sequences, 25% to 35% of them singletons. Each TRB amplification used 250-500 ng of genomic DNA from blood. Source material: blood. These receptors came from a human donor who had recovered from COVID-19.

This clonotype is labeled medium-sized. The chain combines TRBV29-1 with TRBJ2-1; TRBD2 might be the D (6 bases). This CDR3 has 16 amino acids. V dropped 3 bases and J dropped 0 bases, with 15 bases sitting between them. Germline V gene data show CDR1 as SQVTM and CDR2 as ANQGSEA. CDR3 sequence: CSVEGLGGTSYNEQFF. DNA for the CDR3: TGCAGCGTTGAGGGTCTGGGCGGGACCTCCTACAATGAGCAGTTCTTC.

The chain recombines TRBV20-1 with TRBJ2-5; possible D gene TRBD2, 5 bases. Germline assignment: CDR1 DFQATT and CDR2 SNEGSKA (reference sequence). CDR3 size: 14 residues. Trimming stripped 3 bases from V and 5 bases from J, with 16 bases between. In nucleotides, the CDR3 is TGCAGTGCTAGCTGGCTAGCCGAGATTGAGACCCAGTACTTC. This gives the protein CSASWLAEIETQYF.

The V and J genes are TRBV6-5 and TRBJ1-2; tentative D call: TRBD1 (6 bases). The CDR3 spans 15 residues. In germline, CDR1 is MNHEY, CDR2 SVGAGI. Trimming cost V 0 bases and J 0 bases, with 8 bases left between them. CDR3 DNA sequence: TGTGCCAGCAGTTACTCGAACAGGGCTAACTATGGCTACACCTTC. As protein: CASSYSNRANYGYTF.

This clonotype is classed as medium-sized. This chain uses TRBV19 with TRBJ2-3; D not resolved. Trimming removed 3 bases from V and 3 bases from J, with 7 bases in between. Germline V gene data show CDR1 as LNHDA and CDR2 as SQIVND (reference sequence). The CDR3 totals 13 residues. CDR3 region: CASSIWETDTQYF. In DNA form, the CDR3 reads TGTGCCAGTAGTATCTGGGAAACAGATACGCAGTATTTT.